This note documents a single TCR beta chain sequence. Patients at the Seattle site were enrolled during active infection and followed longitudinally. Per the original data handling: How many nucleated cells were present was estimated from reference gene primer amplification. Assay: immunoSEQ multiplex PCR; the TCRdb copy retains only in-frame clones and omits some. Clone size and the V and J calls come from that table; the DNA yielded D and trimming. The sample includes approximately 320,000 clones, roughly 86% of them seen just once. The sample originates from a study of blood T cell repertoires in COVID-19. Study details: Collection of acute and convalescent COVID-19 samples took place in the United States, Italy and Spain.

The V gene end was trimmed by 8 bases and the J gene end by 8 bases; junction bases not matched to a gene: 20. The CDR3 spans 17 residues. Germline values: CDR1 LGHDT, CDR2 YNNKEL (reference sequence). The TCR comes from a woman aged 30 to 39 with COVID-19, enrolled during active disease. Sequenced: peripheral blood. V and J are TRBV3-1 (or the pseudogene TRBV3-2) and TRBJ1-4, with 7 bases fitting TRBD1. The CDR3 bases are TGTGCCAGCTCCTCCTTACGACCGGGACAGTCGGAGGAAAAACTGTTTTTT. It encodes CASSSLRPGQSEEKLFF.